The next 21 T cell receptor beta chains were all read from a single sample in a study of blood T cell repertoires in COVID-19. Using immunoSEQ multiplex PCR, the repertoire was profiled, and TCRdb retains in-frame clones only, with some absent. The data contain 250,000 to 350,000 clones, 84% of them singletons. The specimen was peripheral blood. The source of these receptors is a human donor with COVID-19, enrolled during active disease. The donor label of this sample is uncertain.

The chain carries TRBV6-5 and TRBJ2-1; weak D call: TRBD2 (6 bases). From germline, CDR1 is MNHEY and CDR2 SVGAGI. V lost 7 bases and J 7 bases, leaving 17 bases between the germline ends. The CDR3 is made up of 14 amino acids. CDR3 sequence (DNA): TGTGCCAGCAATTCTCAGGCTGGGGGGAATGAGCAGTTCTTC. This codes for CASNSQAGGNEQFF.

The rearrangement links TRBV7-9 to TRBJ2-1; 7 bases line up with TRBD2. There are 14 residues in the CDR3. The trim removed 7 bases at V and 5 bases at J, leaving 8 bases unmatched. Germline V lookup: CDR1 SEHNR, CDR2 FQNEAQ (reference sequence). The CDR3 region is CASTWGLADNEQFF. CDR3 DNA: TGTGCCAGCACGTGGGGCCTAGCGGACAATGAGCAGTTCTTC.

The chain joins TRBV30 to TRBJ1-1; a weak D match, TRBD1 (6 bases). The CDR3 contains 14 residues. Germline CDR1 GTSNPN, CDR2 SVGIG (reference sequence). The V gene lost 6 bases and the J gene lost 4 bases, with 18 bases spanning the gap. The DNA for the CDR3 is TGTGCCTGCTCGCCTACAGGGTGGACCACTGAAGCTTTCTTT. Translating gives CACSPTGWTTEAFF.

This chain uses TRBV9 with TRBJ2-7; a possible D gene is TRBD2 (5 bases). The CDR3 length is 13 residues. Germline lookup yields CDR1 SGDLS and CDR2 YYNGEE. V was trimmed by 2 bases and J by 5 bases, leaving 11 bases between them. The CDR3 DNA reads TGTGCCAGCAGCGTTACTAGAGGACACGAGCAGTACTTC. Protein sequence: CASSVTRGHEQYF.

The rearrangement links TRBV6-4 to TRBJ2-1; 11 bases agree with TRBD2. Trimming removed 3 bases from V and 7 bases from J; junction bases left unmatched: 5. Germline CDR1 and CDR2: MRHNA and SNTAGT. The CDR3 spans 15 residues. CDR3 DNA sequence: TGTGCCAGCAGTGAGAGGCCTAGCGGGGGGAATGAGCAGTTCTTC. Its protein is CASSERPSGGNEQFF.

The chain carries TRBV24-1 and TRBJ2-1, with TRBD2 identical over 9 bases. After removal of 4 bases from V and 5 bases from J, the junction contained 8 bases not matched to a gene. This CDR3 is built from 16 residues. Germline CDR1 reads KGHDR; CDR2 reads SFDVKD. CDR3 amino acids: CATSDLRGTSHNEQFF. The DNA for the CDR3 is TGTGCCACCAGTGACCTAAGAGGGACTAGCCACAATGAGCAGTTCTTC.

The chain carries TRBV5-5 and TRBJ1-1; D gene ambiguous. Germline CDR1 SGHKS, CDR2 YYEKEE (reference sequence). The ends were cut back, 3 bases at V and 4 bases at J, with 10 bases in the middle. The CDR3 is made up of 13 amino acids. The CDR3 loop is CASSSDISTEAFF. CDR3 nucleotides: TGTGCCAGCAGCTCAGATATTTCCACTGAAGCTTTCTTT. The full variable domain, in which reference TRBV5-5 and TRBJ1-1 provide the parts outside the CDR3, is DAGVTQSPTHLIKTRGQQVTLRCSPISGHKSVSWYQQVLGQGPQFIFQYYEKEERGRGNFPDRFSARQFPNYSSELNVNALLLGDSALYLCASSSDISTEAFFGQGTRLTVV.

J is TRBJ2-7 and V is TRBV5-1; a possible D gene is TRBD2 (6 bases). CDR3 size: 13 residues. CDR1 is SGHRS, CDR2 YFSETQ, per germline. V was trimmed by 0 bases and J by 7 bases, leaving 11 bases between them. The CDR3 spells CASSLVGGLEQYF. Here the CDR3 DNA reads TGCGCCAGCAGCTTGGTAGGAGGGTTAGAGCAGTACTTC.

This sequence joins TRBV28 and TRBJ1-2, with TRBD1 identical over 11 bases. With 2 bases clipped from V and 1 base from J, the junction kept 3 bases outside the gene matches. This CDR3 has 16 residues. CDR1 and CDR2 from the germline V gene are MDHEN and SYDVKM. The chain's CDR3 is CASSLGGTGGNYGYTF. CDR3 bases: TGTGCCAGCAGTTTAGGGGGGACAGGGGGTAACTATGGCTACACCTTC.

The chain couples TRBV29-1 to TRBJ2-7; 7 bases are shared with TRBD2. This CDR3 comprises 13 residues. J lost 5 bases, V lost 7 bases, and 11 bases had no gene match. The V gene's germline CDR1 is SQVTM and CDR2 ANQGSEA. The CDR3 loop is CSALHGGRDEQYF. The CDR3 DNA is TGCAGCGCCCTCCACGGCGGGAGAGACGAGCAGTACTTC.

V usage is TRBV28 and J usage is TRBJ1-1; D is uncertain. This CDR3 has 14 residues. CDR1 MDHEN and CDR2 SYDVKM come from the germline V gene. Trimming took 3 bases from V and 1 from J, leaving 9 bases between them. CDR3 residues: CASSLILGNTEAFF. CDR3 nucleotide sequence: TGTGCCAGCAGTTTGATACTAGGGAACACTGAAGCTTTCTTT.

In DNA, the CDR3 is TGCGCCAGCAGCCAAGAGACAGACTTCTACGAGCAGTACTTC. Amino acids: CASSQETDFYEQYF. The chain joins TRBV4-1 to TRBJ2-7; D is possibly TRBD1 (5 bases). Germline assignment: CDR1 MGHRA and CDR2 YSYEKL. This CDR3 has 14 residues. With 0 bases removed from V and 3 bases from J, the gap between germline ends came to 9 bases.

V usage is TRBV10-2 and J usage is TRBJ2-3; no definite D call. Germline loops: CDR1 WSHSY, CDR2 SAAADI. There are 15 residues in the CDR3. The V end lost 0 bases, the J end lost 6 bases, and 13 bases lay between the germline ends. CDR3: CASSESRVRLDTQYF. The CDR3 DNA reads as TGCGCCAGCAGTGAGTCCCGGGTTCGGTTGGATACGCAGTATTTT.

The V gene is TRBV18, the J gene TRBJ2-3; the match to TRBD2 covers 16 bases. The germline gives CDR1 KGHSH, CDR2 LQKENI. The V and J ends lost 3 bases and 7 bases, in that order; junction bases with no gene match: 4. This CDR3 spans 16 amino acids. The CDR3 spells CASSPGTSGRAHTQYF. In nucleotides, the CDR3 is TGTGCCAGCTCACCTGGGACTAGCGGGAGGGCACATACGCAGTATTTT.

CDR3 residues: CASSPHLAGQETQYF. The CDR3 DNA sequence: TGTGCCAGCAGCCCCCACCTAGCGGGTCAAGAGACCCAGTACTTC. This rearrangement joins TRBV27 to TRBJ2-5, with TRBD2 matching over 8 bases. CDR1 is MNHEY and CDR2 is SMNVEV in the germline V gene (reference sequence). J lost 2 bases, V lost 6 bases, and 8 bases had no gene match. The CDR3 runs to 15 residues.

The CDR3 sequence is CASSLIRGRSGRGGYEQYF. CDR3 in DNA: TGCGCCAGCAGCTTAATCCGTGGGAGGAGCGGGAGAGGCGGCTACGAGCAGTACTTC. V gene TRBV5-1 combines with J gene TRBJ2-7; 8 nucleotides line up with TRBD2. The CDR3 is 19 amino acids. V lost 2 bases to trimming and J lost 3 bases; unmatched junction nucleotides: 19. Germline CDR1 reads SGHRS; CDR2 reads YFSETQ.

V gene TRBV20-1 combines with J gene TRBJ1-2; 8 bases agree with TRBD1. The CDR3 totals 11 residues. Germline V gene sequence: CDR1 DFQATT, CDR2 SNEGSKA (reference sequence). The CDR3 sequence: CIPDRESGYTF. CDR3 nucleotide sequence: TGCATCCCGGACAGGGAAAGTGGCTACACCTTC.

This chain connects TRBV27 to TRBJ2-2, with TRBD2 matching over 8 bases. Looked up from germline, CDR1 is MNHEY and CDR2 is SMNVEV (reference sequence). With V trimmed by 2 bases and J by 5 bases, 4 bases remained unmatched. The CDR3 extends over 15 amino acids. The CDR3 DNA reads as TGTGCCAGCAGTTTAACCGGGACTAGAACCGGGGAGCTGTTTTTT. This codes for CASSLTGTRTGELFF.

V and J are TRBV19 and TRBJ2-5; D possibly corresponds to TRBD1 (5 bases). The V end lost 3 bases, the J end lost 5 bases, and 16 bases lay between the germline ends. The CDR3 length is 15 residues. From germline, CDR1 is LNHDA and CDR2 SQIVND (reference sequence). The CDR3 coding sequence is TGTGCCAGTAGTATTCCCGGCAGGGCAATGGAGACCCAGTACTTC. As protein: CASSIPGRAMETQYF.

This clone was seen at least ten times. V is TRBV3-1 (or the pseudogene TRBV3-2) and J is TRBJ2-5; 8 nucleotides align to TRBD1. The germline gives CDR1 LGHDT, CDR2 YNNKEL (reference sequence). V trimming: 4 bases; J trimming: 5 bases; junction bases outside the gene matches: 6. CDR3 length: 14 residues. The CDR3 protein is CASSPGTGLETQYF. The CDR3, as DNA: TGTGCCAGCAGCCCCGGGACAGGCTTGGAGACCCAGTACTTC.

A few counts support this clone. The chain has TRBV7-2 and TRBJ2-2; no definite D call. The CDR3 totals 14 residues. From germline, CDR1 is SGHTA and CDR2 FQGNSA. Trimming took 2 bases from V and 1 from J, leaving 5 bases between them. The CDR3 reads CASSLLLNTGELFF. CDR3 in DNA: TGTGCCAGCAGCTTACTCCTGAACACCGGGGAGCTGTTTTTT. The variable domain in full, with the rest retrieved from reference TRBV7-2 and TRBJ2-2, is GAGVSQSPSNKVTEKGKDVELRCDPISGHTALYWYRQSLGQGLEFLIYFQGNSAPDKSGLPSDRFSAERTGGSVSTLTIQRTQQEDSAVYLCASSLLLNTGELFFGEGSRLTVL.